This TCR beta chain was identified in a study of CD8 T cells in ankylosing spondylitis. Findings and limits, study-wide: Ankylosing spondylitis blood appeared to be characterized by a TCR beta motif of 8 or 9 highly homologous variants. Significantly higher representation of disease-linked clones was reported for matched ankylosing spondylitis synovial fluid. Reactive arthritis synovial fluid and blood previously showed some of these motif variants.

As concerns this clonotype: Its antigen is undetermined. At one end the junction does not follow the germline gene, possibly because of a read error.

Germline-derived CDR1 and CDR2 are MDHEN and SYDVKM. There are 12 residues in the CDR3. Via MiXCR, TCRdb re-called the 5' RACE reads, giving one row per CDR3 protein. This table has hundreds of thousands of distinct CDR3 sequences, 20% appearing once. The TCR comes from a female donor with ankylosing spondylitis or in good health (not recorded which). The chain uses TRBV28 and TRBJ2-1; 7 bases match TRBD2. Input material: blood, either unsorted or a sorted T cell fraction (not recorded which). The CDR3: CATTHARLARVF. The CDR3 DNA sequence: TGTGCCACCACCCACGCTAGACTAGCACGCGTCTTC.